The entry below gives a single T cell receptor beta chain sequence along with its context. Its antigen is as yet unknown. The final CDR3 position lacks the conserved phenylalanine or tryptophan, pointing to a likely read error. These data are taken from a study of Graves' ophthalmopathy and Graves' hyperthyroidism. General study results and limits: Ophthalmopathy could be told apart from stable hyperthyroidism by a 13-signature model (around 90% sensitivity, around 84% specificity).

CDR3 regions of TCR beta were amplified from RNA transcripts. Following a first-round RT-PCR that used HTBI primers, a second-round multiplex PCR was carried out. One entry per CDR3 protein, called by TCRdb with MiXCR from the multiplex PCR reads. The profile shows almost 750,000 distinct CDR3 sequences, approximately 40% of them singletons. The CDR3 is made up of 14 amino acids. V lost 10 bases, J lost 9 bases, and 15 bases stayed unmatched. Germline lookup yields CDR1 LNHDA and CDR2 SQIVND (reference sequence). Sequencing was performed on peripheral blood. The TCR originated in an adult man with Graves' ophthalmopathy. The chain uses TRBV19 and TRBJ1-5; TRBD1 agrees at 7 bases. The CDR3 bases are TGTGCCAACACGACAGGGAGAAGGCCCAGGCCCCAGCATTCT. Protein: CANTTGRRPRPQHS.